Listed below are T cell receptor beta chains from one sample, sequenced in a study of patients and donors after allogeneic stem cell transplantation. TCRdb fed the RT-PCR reads into MiXCR, producing one record per CDR3 protein. The table records 920,000 or so distinct CDR3 sequences, more than 15% of them present only once. The sample consisted of blood, either unsorted or a sorted T cell fraction (not recorded which). These receptor sequences come from a human donor who was either an allogeneic HSCT recipient or a stem cell or donor lymphocyte infusion donor (not recorded which). It is not recorded whose cells these are; they may come from a transplant donor. The CDR3 runs from the conserved cysteine through the conserved F or W. D genes are given only for firm matches. Size values are once, few and many counts, or a class for expanded clones, and some rows have none.

size,J,V,D,CDR3,DNA
few,TRBJ2-1,TRBV30,TRBD2,CAWGRADAYNEQFF,TGTGCCTGGGGGAGGGCCGATGCCTACAATGAGCAGTTCTTC
.,TRBJ1-6,TRBV5-1,.,CASSFWKDSPLHF,TGCGCCAGCAGCTTTTGGAAAGATTCACCCCTCCACTTT
.,TRBJ2-7,TRBV7-2,TRBD2,CASSTSGGPTYEQYF,TGTGCCAGCAGCACCAGCGGGGGGCCAACCTACGAGCAGTACTTC
.,TRBJ2-2,TRBV7-9,.,CASSITRRTTNTGELFF,TGTGCCAGCAGCATAACCCGCCGGACAACGAACACCGGGGAGCTGTTTTTT
.,TRBJ1-1,TRBV11-1,TRBD1,CASSLGQTTGRMNTEAFF,TGTGCCAGCAGCTTAGGACAGACGACAGGGCGCATGAACACTGAAGCTTTCTTT
.,TRBJ2-3,TRBV7-9,TRBD1,CASSSAGQGFSDTQYF,TGTGCCAGCAGCTCAGCGGGACAGGGGTTTTCAGATACGCAGTATTTT
.,TRBJ2-1,TRBV11-2,TRBD2,CASSLDLAGGNGEQFF,TGTGCCAGCAGCTTAGATTTAGCGGGAGGGAACGGTGAGCAGTTCTTC
.,TRBJ2-1,TRBV7-3,TRBD2,CASSLKGTNNEQFF,TGTGCCAGCAGCTTAAAAGGGACTAACAATGAGCAGTTCTTC
.,TRBJ1-6,TRBV6-2/TRBV6-3,.,CASSRDGPQHSPLHF,TGTGCCAGCAGTAGGGACGGACCCCAACATTCACCCCTCCACTTT
many,TRBJ1-1,TRBV7-9,.,CASSGTEAFF,TGTGCCAGCAGTGGGACTGAAGCTTTCTTT
few,TRBJ2-7,TRBV28,TRBD1,CASSTDREIYEQYF,TGTGCCAGCAGCACAGACAGGGAAATCTACGAGCAGTACTTC
few,TRBJ2-1,TRBV7-9,.,CASSINRDPDVDEQFF,TGTGCCAGCAGCATAAACCGGGACCCGGACGTCGATGAGCAGTTCTTC
many,TRBJ2-2,TRBV12-3/TRBV12-4,.,CASSKKGKTNTGELFF,TGTGCCAGCAGTAAAAAGGGCAAAACGAACACCGGGGAGCTGTTTTTT
.,TRBJ1-1,TRBV27,.,CASSDSGVPEAFF,TGTGCCAGCTCCGACTCGGGTGTTCCTGAAGCTTTCTTT
.,TRBJ2-1,TRBV9,TRBD2,CASGYGTSGWIEQFF,TGTGCCAGCGGGTATGGGACTAGCGGGTGGATTGAGCAGTTCTTC
.,TRBJ2-1,TRBV7-9,TRBD2,CASRPPGGNEQFF,TGTGCCAGCAGACCCCCGGGGGGAAATGAGCAGTTCTTC
few,TRBJ1-6,TRBV12-3/TRBV12-4,.,CASSDRDTSNSPLHF,TGTGCCAGCAGCGACCGGGACACCTCAAATTCACCCCTCCACTTT
.,TRBJ2-3,TRBV24-1,.,CATSDGAAAKDTQYF,TGTGCCACCAGTGATGGGGCGGCCGCAAAAGATACGCAGTATTTT
.,TRBJ2-5,TRBV20-1,TRBD1,CSAPDRGLETQYF,TGCAGTGCTCCTGACAGGGGATTGGAGACCCAGTACTTC
.,TRBJ1-6,TRBV5-1,.,CASSSGGRGNSPLHF,TGCGCCAGCAGCTCGGGGGGACGGGGCAATTCACCCCTCCACTTT
.,TRBJ2-3,TRBV20-1,.,CSARDPRAVPDTQYF,TGCAGTGCTAGAGACCCCAGGGCTGTCCCAGATACGCAGTATTTT
.,TRBJ2-3,TRBV12-3/TRBV12-4,TRBD2,CASSLYPSGRAGDTQYF,TGTGCCAGCAGTTTATATCCTAGCGGGAGGGCCGGGGATACGCAGTATTTT
once,TRBJ1-5,TRBV27,.,CASSGGFSNQPQHF,TGTGCCAGCTCTGGGGGGTTTAGCAATCAGCCCCAGCATTTT
.,TRBJ2-4,TRBV20-1,TRBD2,CSARDRLAGGLGNIQYF,TGCAGTGCTAGAGATCGACTAGCGGGAGGTCTGGGGAACATTCAGTACTTC
.,TRBJ1-1,TRBV11-3,.,CASSLESGRRAFF,TGTGCCAGCAGCTTAGAGTCAGGGCGTCGAGCTTTCTTT
.,TRBJ1-1,TRBV5-6,TRBD1,CASSLAPTGGTEAFF,TGTGCCAGCAGCTTGGCCCCAACAGGGGGCACTGAAGCTTTCTTT
few,TRBJ1-2,TRBV27,TRBD1,CASSTGTAQGGYTF,TGTGCCAGCAGCACCGGGACAGCACAAGGAGGCTACACCTTC
many,TRBJ1-6,TRBV12-3/TRBV12-4,TRBD1,CASSLEDRGLSPLHF,TGTGCCAGCAGTTTAGAGGACAGGGGGCTTTCACCCCTCCACTTT
.,TRBJ2-3,TRBV4-2,TRBD2,CASSQGAGEGTDTQYF,TGTGCCAGCAGCCAAGGGGCGGGAGAGGGCACAGATACGCAGTATTTT
many,TRBJ2-7,TRBV5-1,TRBD1,CASNRDRAFDEQYF,TGCGCCAGCAACCGGGACAGGGCGTTCGACGAGCAGTACTTC
.,TRBJ2-1,TRBV7-9,.,CASSLSGGPFYNEQFF,TGTGCCAGCAGCTTATCTGGGGGGCCTTTCTACAATGAGCAGTTTTTC
.,TRBJ1-4,TRBV6-1,.,CASSGPGLANEKLFF,TGTGCCAGCAGTGGGCCGGGACTGGCTAATGAAAAACTGTTTTTT
few,TRBJ2-7,TRBV5-1,.,CASSPDGLGRGGSYEQYF,TGCGCCAGCAGCCCAGATGGCCTTGGAAGGGGGGGCTCCTACGAGCAGTACTTC
few,TRBJ2-7,TRBV12-3/TRBV12-4,TRBD2,CASSQGPAGMEQYF,TGTGCCAGCAGCCAAGGACCAGCGGGAATGGAGCAGTACTTC
.,TRBJ1-5,TRBV5-1,.,CASSWDGLNQPQHF,TGCGCCAGCAGCTGGGACGGGTTAAATCAGCCCCAGCATTTT
.,TRBJ2-1,TRBV9,TRBD2,CASSVAPGLAVYEQFF,TGTGCCAGCAGCGTAGCCCCAGGACTAGCGGTCTATGAGCAGTTCTTC
.,TRBJ2-5,TRBV2,.,CASSEAFTQTQYF,TGTGCCAGCAGTGAAGCCTTTACCCAGACCCAGTACTTC
few,TRBJ2-7,TRBV13,TRBD2,CASSSEGKGLATLHYEQYF,TGTGCCAGCAGCTCCGAGGGGAAGGGACTAGCGACCCTTCACTACGAGCAGTACTTC
few,TRBJ2-2,TRBV5-1,.,CASSSVPSGELFF,TGCGCCAGCAGCTCTGTCCCGTCGGGGGAGCTGTTTTTT
.,TRBJ2-5,TRBV6-2/TRBV6-3,.,CASSYSGLAQETQYF,TGTGCCAGCAGTTACTCGGGGCTAGCCCAAGAGACCCAGTACTTC
.,TRBJ2-5,TRBV12-3/TRBV12-4,.,CASSQLRGPGTQYF,TGTGCCAGCAGTCAACTCAGGGGCCCCGGGACCCAGTACTTC
few,TRBJ2-7,TRBV12-3/TRBV12-4,.,CASSLGGLLGEQYF,TGTGCCAGCAGTTTGGGGGGCCTCCTTGGCGAGCAGTACTTC
few,TRBJ2-1,TRBV20-1,TRBD2,CSARRLAGEHEQFF,TGCAGTGCTAGAAGACTAGCGGGAGAGCATGAGCAGTTCTTC
few,TRBJ1-1,TRBV6-5,TRBD1,CASSSRRGQSNTEAFF,TGTGCCAGCAGTTCGCGTCGGGGACAGTCGAACACTGAAGCTTTCTTT
.,TRBJ1-2,TRBV13,.,CASSQLRSPYGYTF,TGTGCCAGCAGCCAATTAAGGAGTCCTTATGGCTACACCTTC
.,TRBJ1-2,TRBV6-5,.,CASSYSKLGPNGYTF,TGTGCCAGCAGTTACTCGAAATTGGGACCAAATGGCTACACCTTC
.,TRBJ1-5,TRBV12-3/TRBV12-4,.,CASRVNVLPHQPQHF,TGTGCCAGCAGAGTGAACGTTCTCCCGCATCAGCCCCAGCATTTT
.,TRBJ2-3,TRBV20-1,TRBD2,CSARAAREGADTQYF,TGCAGTGCTAGAGCGGCGCGGGAGGGCGCAGATACGCAGTATTTT
few,TRBJ1-1,TRBV28,.,CASSLFGGGHAEAFF,TGTGCCAGCAGTTTATTTGGGGGAGGACACGCTGAAGCTTTCTTT
few,TRBJ2-2,TRBV7-6,.,CASSSLENTGELFF,TGTGCCAGCAGCTCCCTGGAGAACACCGGGGAGCTGTTTTTT
few,TRBJ2-1,TRBV20-1,TRBD2,CSADLSSGGNNEQFF,TGCAGTGCTGACCTATCTAGCGGGGGGAACAATGAGCAGTTCTTC
few,TRBJ2-2,TRBV4-3,.,CASSTRGRGTGELFF,TGCGCCAGCAGCACCCGGGGACGTGGCACCGGGGAGCTGTTTTTT
.,TRBJ2-3,TRBV7-2,TRBD1,CASSPTRGQDTQYF,TGTGCCAGCAGCCCTACTAGGGGGCAGGATACGCAGTATTTT
.,TRBJ1-1,TRBV29-1,.,CSVGGARGNTEAFF,TGCAGCGTTGGGGGGGCGCGGGGAAACACTGAAGCTTTCTTT
few,TRBJ2-7,TRBV4-1,.,CASSPGQFNEQYF,TGCGCCAGCAGCCCCGGACAGTTCAACGAGCAGTACTTC
.,TRBJ1-5,TRBV19,.,CATLRASGAYQPQHF,TGTGCCACCCTAAGGGCCTCAGGGGCCTATCAGCCCCAGCATTTT
few,TRBJ2-1,TRBV5-5,.,CASSLGVVGEQFF,TGTGCCAGCAGCTTGGGGGTAGTTGGGGAGCAGTTCTTC
.,TRBJ2-3,TRBV5-1,TRBD2,CASSLLAGERTDTQYF,TGCGCCAGCAGCCTCCTAGCGGGAGAGCGCACAGATACGCAGTATTTT
.,TRBJ2-6,TRBV30,TRBD1,CAWSVHQGALGANVLTF,TGTGCCTGGAGTGTACATCAGGGGGCGCTGGGGGCCAACGTCCTGACTTTC